The rows below give T cell receptor beta chains drawn from one sample of a study of response to subunit inactivated influenza vaccine. Each CDR3 protein gets one entry after TCRdb re-called the RT-PCR reads with MiXCR. The sample holds over 450,000 distinct CDR3 sequences, around 13% seen once. Sequencing used PBMCs from blood, obtained more than 35 days after vaccination. Receptors were obtained from a man in his forties or fifties who received an inactivated influenza vaccine. CDR3s leave out the opening cysteine and the closing phenylalanine or tryptophan. Clone size is not always given. Where it is, it says once, few, many or a class for expanded clones.

few	TRBV19	9	TRBJ2-3	ASSDLFTQY
few	TRBV4-2	14	TRBJ2-2	ASSQYWDINTGELF
.	TRBV18	14	TRBJ2-3	ASSQAGRHYTDTQY
few	TRBV15	15	TRBJ2-2	ATSRGQGFSNTGELF
.	TRBV7-6	12	TRBJ2-7	ASALGVIPYEQY
.	TRBV5-6	11	TRBJ1-6	ASSPGTNSPLH
many	TRBV20-1	11	TRBJ1-1	SASQGVGRGAF
.	TRBV6-1	13	TRBJ2-2	ASTAPGPNTGELF
few	TRBV7-2	12	TRBJ2-1	ASSFGTGNHEQF
few	TRBV12-3/TRBV12-4	14	TRBJ2-3	ASSWVLRALTDTQY
.	TRBV5-1	10	TRBJ2-7	ASSQRAYEQY
.	TRBV20-1	16	TRBJ2-1	SARDPLIGPTLANEQF
many	TRBV20-1	12	TRBJ2-7	SAPKGSWEYEQY
many	TRBV7-8	15	TRBJ1-5	ASSLEPRTRSNQPQH
.	TRBV7-2	15	TRBJ2-7	ASSPRTGLVSAYEQY
few	TRBV7-9	14	TRBJ2-2	ASSPMVGSDTGELF
.	TRBV7-2	15	TRBJ2-2	ASRLGDLVLNTGELF
few	TRBV4-2	14	TRBJ2-3	ASSQDTAGGTDTQY
few	TRBV20-1	10	TRBJ1-1	SAEGPGREAF
few	TRBV12-3/TRBV12-4	14	TRBJ1-1	ASSSGLRVENTEAF
many	TRBV11-2	12	TRBJ2-2	ASSLDGTTGELF
.	TRBV12-3/TRBV12-4	12	TRBJ2-3	ASSLRPGADTQY
few	TRBV7-6	13	TRBJ1-5	ASSLARGFSQPQH
many	TRBV9	11	TRBJ2-2	ASSPLLKGELF
.	TRBV7-9	13	TRBJ2-1	ASSAGARGYNEQF
.	TRBV6-1	11	TRBJ1-6	ASSESSFSPLH
.	TRBV20-1	8	TRBJ2-4	PTGGDIQY
.	TRBV18	13	TRBJ1-2	ASSDSHQANYGYT
few	TRBV20-1	12	TRBJ2-1	SASRAGAVGEQF
many	TRBV12-3/TRBV12-4	14	TRBJ2-1	ASSFGDSSRSDEQF
few	TRBV5-1	14	TRBJ2-7	ASSGNRDRGLWQQY
many	TRBV12-3/TRBV12-4	14	TRBJ2-2	ASSRRLGTRTGELF
.	TRBV5-1	12	TRBJ2-3	ASSLQDRTDTQY
many	TRBV12-3/TRBV12-4	10	TRBJ1-6	ASSNEVSPLH
few	TRBV24-1	13	TRBJ2-5	ATSDGGDGKETQY
many	TRBV7-2	12	TRBJ2-7	ASSLAGSGYEQY
many	TRBV7-2	12	TRBJ2-1	ASSFVGSYGEQF
many	TRBV5-5	12	TRBJ2-1	ASSVLGGSNEQF
.	TRBV29-1	10	TRBJ2-7	RGLAGLYEQY
few	TRBV28	14	TRBJ2-5	ASSLFPGQGEETQY
few	TRBV7-9	13	TRBJ2-7	ASSLTLLGSYEQY
few	TRBV7-8	13	TRBJ2-3	ASSYTSGKRDTQY
few	TRBV18	13	TRBJ2-4	ASSVTGPIGDIQY
.	TRBV12-3/TRBV12-4	10	TRBJ2-1	ASQGLPNEQF
.	TRBV20-1	12	TRBJ1-1	SATPGNMNTEAF
few	TRBV10-3	11	TRBJ1-2	AISVGPNYGYT
many	TRBV5-6	14	TRBJ2-1	ASSLLLGLHYNEQF
.	TRBV5-1	13	TRBJ2-5	ASTILGTPQETQY